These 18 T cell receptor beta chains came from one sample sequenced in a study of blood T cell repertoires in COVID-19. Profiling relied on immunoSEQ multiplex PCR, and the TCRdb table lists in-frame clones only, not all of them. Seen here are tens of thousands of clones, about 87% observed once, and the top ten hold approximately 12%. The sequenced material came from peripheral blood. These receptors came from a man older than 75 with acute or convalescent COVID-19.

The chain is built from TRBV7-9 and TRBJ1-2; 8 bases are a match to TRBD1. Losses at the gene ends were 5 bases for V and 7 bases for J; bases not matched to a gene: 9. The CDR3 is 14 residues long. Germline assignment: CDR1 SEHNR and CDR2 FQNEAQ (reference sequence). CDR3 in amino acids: CASSMTGDMGGYTF. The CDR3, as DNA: TGTGCCAGCAGCATGACAGGGGATATGGGTGGCTACACCTTC. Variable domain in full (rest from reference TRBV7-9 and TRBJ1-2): DTGVSQNPRHKITKRGQNVTFRCDPISEHNRLYWYRQTLGQGPEFLTYFQNEAQLEKSRLLSDRFSAERPKGSFSTLEIQRTEQGDSAMYLCASSMTGDMGGYTFGSGTRLTVV.

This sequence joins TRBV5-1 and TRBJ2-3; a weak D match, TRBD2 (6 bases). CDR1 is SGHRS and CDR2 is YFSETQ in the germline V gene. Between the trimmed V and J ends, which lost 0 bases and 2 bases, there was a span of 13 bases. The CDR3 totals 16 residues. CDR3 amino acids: CASSLGRGSATDTQYF. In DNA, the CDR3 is TGCGCCAGCAGCTTGGGGCGGGGATCAGCCACAGATACGCAGTATTTT.

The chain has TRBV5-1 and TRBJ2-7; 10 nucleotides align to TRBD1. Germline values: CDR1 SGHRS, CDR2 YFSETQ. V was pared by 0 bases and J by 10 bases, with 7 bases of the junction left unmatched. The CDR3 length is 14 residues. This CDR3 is CASSLEGQGTPQYF. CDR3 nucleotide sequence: TGCGCCAGCAGCTTGGAGGGACAGGGGACCCCACAGTACTTC.

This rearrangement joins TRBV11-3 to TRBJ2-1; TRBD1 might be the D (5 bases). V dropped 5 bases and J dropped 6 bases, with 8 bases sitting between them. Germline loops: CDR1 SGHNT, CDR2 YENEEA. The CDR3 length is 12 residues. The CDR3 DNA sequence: TGTGCCAGCAGCCATCAGGGCAATGAGCAGTTCTTC. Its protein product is CASSHQGNEQFF.

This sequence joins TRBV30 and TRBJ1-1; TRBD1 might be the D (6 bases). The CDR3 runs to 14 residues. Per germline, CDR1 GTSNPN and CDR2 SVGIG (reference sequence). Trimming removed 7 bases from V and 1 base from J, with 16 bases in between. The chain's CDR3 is CASRRGHQNTEAFF. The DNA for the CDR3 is TGTGCCTCGAGACGGGGACACCAGAACACTGAAGCTTTCTTT.

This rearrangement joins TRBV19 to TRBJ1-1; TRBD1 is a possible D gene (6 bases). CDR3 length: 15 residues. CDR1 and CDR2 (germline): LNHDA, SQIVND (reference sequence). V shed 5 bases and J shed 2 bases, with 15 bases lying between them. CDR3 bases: TGTGCCAGTAGTCCGACCCGGACAGTTAACACTGAAGCTTTCTTT. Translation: CASSPTRTVNTEAFF.

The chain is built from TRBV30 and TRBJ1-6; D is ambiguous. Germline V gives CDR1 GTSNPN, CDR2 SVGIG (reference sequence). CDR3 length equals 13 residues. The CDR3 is CGRTTSPNSPLHF. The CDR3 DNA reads TGTGGGAGGACGACATCCCCTAATTCACCCCTCCACTTT.

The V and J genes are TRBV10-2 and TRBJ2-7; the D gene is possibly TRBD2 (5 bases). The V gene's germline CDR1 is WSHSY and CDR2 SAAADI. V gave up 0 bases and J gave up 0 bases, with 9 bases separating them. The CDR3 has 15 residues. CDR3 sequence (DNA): TGCGCCAGCAGTGAGTCATGGGAGATCTCCTACGAGCAGTACTTC. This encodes CASSESWEISYEQYF.

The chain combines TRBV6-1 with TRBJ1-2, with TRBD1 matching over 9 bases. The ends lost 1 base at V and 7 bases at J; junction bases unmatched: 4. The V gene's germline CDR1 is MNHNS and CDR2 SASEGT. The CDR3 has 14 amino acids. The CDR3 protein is CASSEDGTGFGYTF. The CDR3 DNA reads TGTGCCAGCAGTGAAGACGGGACAGGGTTTGGCTACACCTTC.

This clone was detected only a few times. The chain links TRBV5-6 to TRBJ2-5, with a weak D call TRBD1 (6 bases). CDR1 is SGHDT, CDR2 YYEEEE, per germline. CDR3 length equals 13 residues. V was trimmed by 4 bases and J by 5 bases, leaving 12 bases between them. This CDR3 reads CASSLDRLETQYF. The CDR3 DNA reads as TGTGCCAGCAGCCTTGACAGGCTGGAGACCCAGTACTTC.

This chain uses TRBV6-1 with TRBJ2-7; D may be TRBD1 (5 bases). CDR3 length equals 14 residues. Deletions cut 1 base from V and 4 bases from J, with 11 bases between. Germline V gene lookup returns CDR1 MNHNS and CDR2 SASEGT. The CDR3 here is CASSEGSGPYEQYF. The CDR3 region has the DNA TGTGCCAGCAGTGAAGGGTCAGGGCCGTACGAGCAGTACTTC.

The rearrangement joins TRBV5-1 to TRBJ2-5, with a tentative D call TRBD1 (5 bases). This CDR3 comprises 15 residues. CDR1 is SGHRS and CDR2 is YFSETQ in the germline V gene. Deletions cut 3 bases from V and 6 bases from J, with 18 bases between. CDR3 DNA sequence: TGCGCCAGCAGCTCTAATCAGGGTTCATCTCAGACCCAGTACTTC. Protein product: CASSSNQGSSQTQYF.

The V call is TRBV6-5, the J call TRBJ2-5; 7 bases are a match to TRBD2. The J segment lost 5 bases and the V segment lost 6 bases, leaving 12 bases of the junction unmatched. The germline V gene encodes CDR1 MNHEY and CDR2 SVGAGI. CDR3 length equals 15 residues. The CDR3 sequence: CASSWGGTYGETQYF. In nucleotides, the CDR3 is TGTGCCAGCAGCTGGGGGGGGACCTACGGGGAGACCCAGTACTTC.

In DNA, the CDR3 is TGTGCCAGCCAGGGTTTCGGAACTAATGAAAAACTGTTTTTT. Its translation: CASQGFGTNEKLFF. This sequence joins TRBV2 and TRBJ1-4, with a possible D match to TRBD1 (5 bases). The V end was cut by 8 bases, the J end by 1 base, with 11 bases between. CDR3 length: 14 amino acids. The germline CDR1 and CDR2 sequences are SNHLY and FYNNEI.

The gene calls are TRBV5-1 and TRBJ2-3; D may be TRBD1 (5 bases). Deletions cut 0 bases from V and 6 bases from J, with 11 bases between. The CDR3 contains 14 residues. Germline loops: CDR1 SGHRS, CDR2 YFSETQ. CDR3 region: CASSLGDSRDTQYF. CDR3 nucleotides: TGCGCCAGCAGCTTGGGAGACAGCAGGGATACGCAGTATTTT.

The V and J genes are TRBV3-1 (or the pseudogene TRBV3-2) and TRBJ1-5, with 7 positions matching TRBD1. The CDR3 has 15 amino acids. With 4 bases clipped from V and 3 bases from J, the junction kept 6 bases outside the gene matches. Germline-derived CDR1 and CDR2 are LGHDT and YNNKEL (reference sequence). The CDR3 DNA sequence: TGTGCCAGCAGCCTCACAGGGGCGGCCAATCAGCCCCAGCATTTT. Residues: CASSLTGAANQPQHF.

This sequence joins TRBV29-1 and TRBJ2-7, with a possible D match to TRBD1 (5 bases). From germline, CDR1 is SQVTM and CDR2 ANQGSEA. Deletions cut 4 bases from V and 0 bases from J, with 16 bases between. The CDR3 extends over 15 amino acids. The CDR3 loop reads CSVGGVRVNSYEQYF. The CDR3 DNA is TGCAGCGTTGGAGGAGTCAGGGTCAACTCCTACGAGCAGTACTTC.

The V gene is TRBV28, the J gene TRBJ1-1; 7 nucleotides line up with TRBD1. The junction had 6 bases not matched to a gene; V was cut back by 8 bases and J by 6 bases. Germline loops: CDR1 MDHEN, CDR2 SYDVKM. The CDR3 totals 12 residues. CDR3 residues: CASVDRPSEAFF. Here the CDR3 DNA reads TGTGCCAGCGTGGACAGGCCCTCTGAAGCTTTCTTT.